Listed here are 15 T cell receptor beta chains from one sample, sequenced in a study of OX40 agonist ivuxolimab in advanced cancers. Sequencing used immunoSEQ multiplex PCR; TCRdb keeps in-frame clones, though not all of them. Altogether about 19,000 clones are present, about 70% being singletons, with the ten largest covering approximately 11%. The material was CD4+ or CD8+ T cells sorted from blood, obtained in a trial of the OX40 agonist ivuxolimab. These receptors were taken from an adult with an advanced solid tumor such as melanoma, head and neck, liver or kidney cancer.

The chain recombines TRBV27 with TRBJ2-7; possible D gene TRBD2, 6 bases. The CDR3 is 14 amino acids. Germline V gene sequence: CDR1 MNHEY, CDR2 SMNVEV (reference sequence). V was trimmed by 3 bases and J by 5 bases, leaving 14 bases between them. The CDR3 protein is CASSLNGRFNEQYF. The CDR3, as DNA: TGTGCCAGCAGTTTGAACGGGAGATTCAACGAGCAGTACTTC.

The chain combines TRBV28 with TRBJ2-7, with a weak D call TRBD2 (6 bases). From germline, CDR1 is MDHEN and CDR2 SYDVKM. Trimming removed 3 bases at V and 0 bases at J, with 9 bases between. The CDR3 sequence is 14 residues long. CDR3 residues: CASSFFGSSYEQYF. Here the CDR3 DNA reads TGTGCCAGCAGTTTTTTCGGGAGCTCCTACGAGCAGTACTTC.

J is TRBJ1-3 and V is TRBV10-3; D not certain. This CDR3 comprises 16 residues. In germline, CDR1 is ENHRY, CDR2 SYGVKD. V lost 5 bases and J lost 4, with 18 bases in between. CDR3 sequence (DNA): TGTGCCATCAGTACCGCGTTTGTGGGCGAAGGAAACACCATATATTTT. This gives the protein CAISTAFVGEGNTIYF.

The rearrangement joins TRBV21-1 to TRBJ1-1. TRBV21-1 is tagged as a pseudogene. The CDR3 length is 13 residues. The CDR3 coding sequence is TGTGCCAGCAGCAAGGGCGGGAACACTGAAGCTTTCTTT. Translation: CASSKGGNTEAFF.

The chain employs TRBV7-6 and TRBJ2-7; 8 nucleotides line up with TRBD1. Unmatched junction bases numbered 4, after V lost 5 bases and J lost 4 bases. Germline CDR1 reads SGHVS; CDR2 reads FNYEAQ. The CDR3 covers 13 residues. CDR3: CASSRQGAYEQYF. CDR3 sequence (DNA): TGTGCCAGCAGCCGTCAGGGGGCTTACGAGCAGTACTTC.

The chain employs TRBV6-5 and TRBJ1-5, with D maybe TRBD1 (5 bases). The ends were cut back, 5 bases at V and 6 bases at J, with 14 bases in the middle. CDR3 size: 14 residues. Germline V CDR1 and CDR2: MNHEY, SVGAGI. CDR3 sequence (DNA): TGTGCCAGCAGTCGGTCGGGACGTAGTCAGCCCCAGCATTTT. It translates to CASSRSGRSQPQHF.

This rearrangement joins TRBV6-5 to TRBJ2-5; TRBD2 is a possible D gene (5 bases). V was pared by 2 bases and J by 5 bases, with 18 bases between. The CDR3 has 16 residues. Germline assignment: CDR1 MNHEY and CDR2 SVGAGI. The CDR3 spells CASSYLAETPGETQYF. Here the CDR3 DNA reads TGTGCCAGCAGTTACCTGGCTGAAACCCCGGGGGAGACCCAGTACTTC.

This sequence joins TRBV19 and TRBJ1-2; 9 bases align to TRBD1. Germline trimming cut 6 bases from V and 2 bases from J; bases unmatched to any gene: 1. Looked up from germline, CDR1 is LNHDA and CDR2 is SQIVND (reference sequence). CDR3 length: 13 residues. The CDR3 region is CASRGTGNYGYTF. CDR3 sequence (DNA): TGTGCCAGTAGGGGGACAGGGAACTATGGCTACACCTTC.

The CDR3 sequence: CASGTPDSGANVLTF. DNA of the CDR3: TGTGCCAGCGGGACACCAGACTCTGGGGCCAACGTCCTGACTTTC. This sequence joins TRBV27 and TRBJ2-6, with TRBD1 as a possible D gene (6 bases). V was cut by 8 bases and J by 0 bases, with 11 bases left in between. Germline V CDR1 and CDR2: MNHEY, SMNVEV (reference sequence). The CDR3 is made up of 15 amino acids. Using reference TRBV27 and TRBJ2-6 for the parts outside the CDR3, the full variable domain is EAQVTQNPRYLITVTGKKLTVTCSQNMNHEYMSWYRQDPGLGLRQIYYSMNVEVTDKGDVPEGYKVSRKEKRNFPLILESPSPNQTSLYFCASGTPDSGANVLTFGAGSRLTVL.

The chain is built from TRBV28 and TRBJ2-3; 9 bases fit TRBD2. V lost 3 bases and J lost 1; bases outside the gene matches: 14. Germline V gives CDR1 MDHEN, CDR2 SYDVKM. This CDR3 is 19 amino acids long. The CDR3 DNA follows: TGTGCCAGCAGTTTTATGGGGGCTAGCGGGGTTTGGGGCACAGATACGCAGTATTTT. It specifies CASSFMGASGVWGTDTQYF.

The V gene is TRBV5-8, the J gene TRBJ1-1; the D gene is possibly TRBD1 (5 bases). The length of the CDR3 is 14 residues. The germline V gene encodes CDR1 SGHTS and CDR2 YDEGEE. V shed 2 bases and J shed 4 bases, with 12 bases lying between them. CDR3 in amino acids: CASSLGWGGTEAFF. In DNA, the CDR3 is TGTGCCAGCAGCTTAGGTTGGGGGGGCACTGAAGCTTTCTTT.

The chain recombines TRBV6-6 with TRBJ2-7; D gene uncertain. V gave up 4 bases and J gave up 3 bases, with 10 bases separating them. The CDR3 is made up of 13 amino acids. CDR1 and CDR2 from the germline V gene are MNHNY and SVGAGI (reference sequence). The CDR3 DNA sequence: TGTGCCAGCAGTTTGGGCAGAAGCTACGAGCAGTACTTC. It specifies CASSLGRSYEQYF.

This chain links TRBV27 with TRBJ2-7, with 9 bases lining up with TRBD1. V shed 5 bases and J 1 base; nucleotides not matched to a gene: 9. CDR1 is MNHEY, CDR2 SMNVEV, per germline (reference sequence). This CDR3 is built from 16 residues. CDR3 residues: CASSQTGTGWSYEQYF. The CDR3 nucleotides read TGTGCCAGCAGTCAGACCGGGACAGGGTGGTCCTACGAGCAGTACTTC.

The chain combines TRBV5-1 with TRBJ2-7, with D perhaps being TRBD1 or TRBD2 (6 bases each). Per the germline V gene, CDR1 is SGHRS and CDR2 is YFSETQ. CDR3 size: 13 residues. Trimming left V 2 bases short and J 2 bases short, with 8 bases between. Written as DNA, the CDR3 is TGCGCCAGCAGCTTTGGGGGGCCCTACGAGCAGTACTTC. It translates to CASSFGGPYEQYF.

The chain is built from TRBV27 and TRBJ2-7; the D gene is possibly TRBD2 (5 bases). Looked up from germline, CDR1 is MNHEY and CDR2 is SMNVEV (reference sequence). The CDR3 spans 14 residues. V dropped 3 bases and J dropped 2 bases, with 11 bases sitting between them. CDR3 DNA sequence: TGTGCCAGCAGTTTGATCGGGGATACCTACGAGCAGTACTTC. Encoded protein: CASSLIGDTYEQYF.